Below are 14 T cell receptor beta chains sequenced from a single sample in a study of CD8+ T cells in alopecia areata. Extraction of RNA preceded its reverse transcription into cDNA, which served as the sequencing template. The assay was immunoSEQ multiplex PCR, and TCRdb's table has in-frame clones only and misses some. The table lists about 20,000 clones, approximately 70% of them singletons. Samples from alopecia areata patients were lesional scalp punch biopsies and peripheral blood. The source was skin, collected at week 0. The receptors shown here come from a human donor with alopecia areata.

The chain is built from TRBV6-1 and TRBJ1-2, with a weak D call TRBD1 (5 bases). Germline lookup yields CDR1 MNHNS and CDR2 SASEGT. V lost 2 bases to trimming and J lost 4 bases, with 8 bases between them. This CDR3 comprises 13 residues. The DNA of the CDR3 is TGTGCCAGCAGTGAACAGGGCCTCTATGGCTACACCTTC. As protein: CASSEQGLYGYTF.

This chain uses TRBV10-3 with TRBJ2-3, with 11 bases fitting TRBD2. Germline V gives CDR1 ENHRY, CDR2 SYGVKD. The V segment lost 2 bases and the J segment 6 bases; nucleotides outside the gene matches: 4. The CDR3 contains 15 residues. The CDR3 DNA is TGTGCCATCAGTGAGACTAGCGGGGGACGGGATACGCAGTATTTT. It specifies CAISETSGGRDTQYF.

The chain recombines TRBV6-5 with TRBJ2-1, with D perhaps TRBD1 (5 bases). V was cut by 0 bases and J by 6 bases, with 12 bases left in between. In germline, CDR1 is MNHEY, CDR2 SVGAGI. The CDR3 loop spans 15 amino acids. Here the CDR3 DNA reads TGTGCCAGCAGTTACTCGTGGGAAGGGGCCAATGAGCAGTTCTTC. Translation gives CASSYSWEGANEQFF.

The V gene is TRBV7-2, the J gene TRBJ2-7; D possibly corresponds to TRBD1 (5 bases). Germline-derived CDR1 and CDR2 are SGHTA and FQGNSA. Between the trimmed V and J ends, which lost 0 bases and 2 bases, there was a span of 8 bases. The CDR3 runs to 14 residues. CDR3 amino acids: CASSLAGLAYEQYF. The CDR3 DNA follows: TGTGCCAGCAGCTTAGCGGGGCTCGCCTACGAGCAGTACTTC.

This chain connects TRBV6-1 to TRBJ2-3, with 13 positions matching TRBD2. Germline values: CDR1 MNHNS, CDR2 SASEGT. V gave up 2 bases and J gave up 2 bases; unmatched junction bases: 4. The CDR3 contains 17 residues. The CDR3 loop reads CASSERTSGGYTDTQYF. CDR3 in DNA: TGTGCCAGCAGTGAACGGACTAGCGGGGGATACACAGATACGCAGTATTTT.

As concerns this clone: The identical CDR3 is also encoded by other nucleotide sequences in the sample. The chain joins TRBV6-6 to TRBJ1-2, with 8 bases fitting TRBD1. V trimming: 2 bases; J trimming: 4 bases; junction bases outside the gene matches: 6. There are 15 residues in the CDR3. Germline V gene lookup returns CDR1 MNHNY and CDR2 SVGAGI (reference sequence). CDR3 bases: TGTGCCAGCAGTTACGGACAGGGAGGGGGCTATGGCTACACCTTC. This sequence encodes CASSYGQGGGYGYTF.

The chain recombines TRBV5-5 with TRBJ2-1; 9 bases match TRBD1. The CDR3 loop spans 14 amino acids. V lost 9 bases and J lost 5; bases outside the gene matches: 9. CDR1 is SGHKS, CDR2 YYEKEE, per germline (reference sequence). CDR3 DNA sequence: TGTGCCATCACGGACAGGGGCGAAAACAATGAGCAGTTCTTC. It specifies CAITDRGENNEQFF.

The V call is TRBV19, the J call TRBJ1-5; D unresolved. V was cut by 0 bases and J by 0 bases, with 12 bases left in between. In germline, CDR1 is LNHDA, CDR2 SQIVND (reference sequence). The CDR3 runs to 17 residues. CDR3 loop: CASSIDLGSYSNQPQHF. DNA of the CDR3: TGTGCCAGTAGTATAGATCTCGGCAGCTATAGCAATCAGCCCCAGCATTTT.

The chain has TRBV9 and TRBJ1-1; possibly TRBD1 for D (5 bases). The germline V gene encodes CDR1 SGDLS and CDR2 YYNGEE. CDR3 length: 15 residues. The V and J ends lost 4 bases and 1 base respectively, with 14 bases between them. The CDR3 sequence is CASSPAGQGNTEAFF. As DNA, the CDR3 is TGTGCCAGCAGCCCGGCTGGTCAGGGGAACACTGAAGCTTTCTTT.

This chain joins TRBV4-1 and TRBJ2-7; D not certain. V was cut by 0 bases and J by 0 bases, with 18 bases left in between. This CDR3 region has 18 residues. Per the germline V gene, CDR1 is MGHRA and CDR2 is YSYEKL. CDR3 nucleotide sequence: TGCGCCAGCAGCCAAGATACTGGGCATCGCCCAAGCTCCTACGAGCAGTACTTC. The encoded protein is CASSQDTGHRPSSYEQYF.

The rearrangement links TRBV27 to TRBJ2-2; D is unclear. CDR1 is MNHEY and CDR2 is SMNVEV in the germline V gene (reference sequence). The length of the CDR3 is 13 residues. V was cut by 0 bases and J by 4 bases, with 3 bases left in between. The CDR3 protein is CASSLSRTGELFF. CDR3 in DNA: TGTGCCAGCAGTTTATCCCGCACCGGGGAGCTGTTTTTT.

The gene calls are TRBV6-5 and TRBJ2-5, with D unresolved. The CDR3 totals 11 residues. V gave up 5 bases and J gave up 13 bases, with 14 bases separating them. CDR1 MNHEY and CDR2 SVGAGI come from the germline V gene. The CDR3 loop is CASSEAPPRYF. DNA for the CDR3: TGTGCCAGCAGTGAAGCCCCCCCTCGGTACTTC.

This clone was seen only a few times. V is TRBV4-2 and J is TRBJ2-7, with 11 bases fitting TRBD2. Germline CDR1 LGHNA, CDR2 YNFKEQ. The J segment lost 3 bases and the V segment lost 0 bases, leaving 1 base of the junction unmatched. The CDR3 is 15 residues long. CDR3 in DNA: TGTGCCAGCAGCCAAGACGGGACTAGCGGCTACGAGCAGTACTTC. Its protein product is CASSQDGTSGYEQYF.

This chain uses TRBV7-9 with TRBJ2-7; D ambiguous. Trimming pared 3 bases from V and 1 base from J, leaving 7 bases between. Germline V CDR1 and CDR2: SEHNR, FQNEAQ (reference sequence). This CDR3 comprises 13 residues. DNA of the CDR3: TGTGCCAGCAGCTTCGGCAGTTCCTACGAGCAGTACTTC. Its translation: CASSFGSSYEQYF.